This is a list of T cell receptor beta chains from one sample in a study of blood T cell repertoires in COVID-19. Generated by immunoSEQ multiplex PCR, the TCRdb table keeps only in-frame clones and is missing some. The data show 200,000 to 250,000 clones, with 75% to 85% seen just once and 7.4% held by the top ten. The source material was PBMCs or T cells enriched from blood (not recorded which). Source of these receptors: a middle-aged woman with acute COVID-19. Both conserved end residues are part of each CDR3. The order of the fields is D gene, V gene, J gene, clone size, CDR3 protein, CDR3 DNA. A D gene is named only where the DNA matches it firmly. Clone size appears in some rows only: once, few, many, or a class for an expanded clone.

TRBD1	TRBV19	TRBJ2-7	few	CASSMAGTGVLSYEQYF	TGTGCCAGTAGTATGGCGGGGACAGGGGTTTTATCCTACGAGCAGTACTTC
-	TRBV9	TRBJ1-1	-	CASSVVSRVDTEAFF	TGTGCCAGCAGCGTAGTTAGCAGGGTAGACACTGAAGCTTTCTTT
-	TRBV5-1	TRBJ2-1	-	CASSLLHPGSYNEQFF	TGCGCCAGCAGCTTGCTTCACCCCGGCTCCTACAATGAGCAGTTCTTC
-	TRBV30	TRBJ2-2	-	CAWSVNGGNTGELFF	TGTGCCTGGAGTGTGAACGGGGGGAACACCGGGGAGCTGTTTTTT
-	TRBV19	TRBJ1-2	-	CASSLLDRGNGYTF	TGTGCCAGTAGTCTCCTAGATCGGGGGAATGGCTACACCTTC
TRBD1	TRBV5-1	TRBJ1-2	-	CASKTGTGGSYGYTF	TGCGCCAGCAAAACCGGGACAGGGGGTAGCTATGGCTACACCTTC
TRBD1	TRBV19	TRBJ1-5	-	CASSIYGQGVNQPQHF	TGTGCCAGTAGTATTTATGGACAGGGGGTCAATCAGCCCCAGCATTTT
TRBD2	TRBV10-3	TRBJ2-1	-	CAISATAGGYNEQFF	TGTGCCATCAGTGCGACAGCGGGAGGGTACAATGAGCAGTTCTTC
-	TRBV27	TRBJ1-5	few	CATQDRTNSNQPQHF	TGTGCCACCCAGGACAGAACTAATAGCAATCAGCCCCAGCATTTT
TRBD1	TRBV28	TRBJ1-3	-	CASSLAWGQDGNTIYF	TGTGCCAGCAGTTTGGCTTGGGGACAGGATGGAAACACCATATATTTT
TRBD1	TRBV28	TRBJ1-2	-	CASSSRGRHPGYTF	TGTGCCAGCAGTTCCAGGGGGCGCCATCCTGGCTACACCTTC
-	TRBV2	TRBJ1-2	-	CASSGGSNRGYTF	TGTGCCAGCAGCGGCGGCTCAAACCGCGGCTACACCTTC
-	TRBV6-5	TRBJ2-2	-	CASSYGILNTGELFF	TGTGCCAGCAGTTACGGTATCCTAAACACCGGGGAGCTGTTTTTT
TRBD1	TRBV19	TRBJ2-7	few	CASSIATGQVYF	TGTGCCAGTAGTATAGCGACGGGACAGGTGTACTTC
-	TRBV4-3	TRBJ2-5	-	CASSQEHGRTETQYF	TGCGCCAGCAGCCAAGAACACGGGAGAACTGAGACCCAGTACTTC
-	TRBV19	TRBJ1-5	-	CASSIRTLSNQPQHF	TGTGCCAGTAGTATAAGGACACTTAGCAATCAGCCCCAGCATTTT
TRBD2	TRBV29-1	TRBJ2-3	-	CSALGTSGRGATDTQYF	TGCAGCGCCCTGGGGACTAGCGGGAGAGGGGCCACAGATACGCAGTATTTT
-	TRBV5-1	TRBJ1-5	-	CASSLVTGRDQPQHF	TGCGCCAGCAGCTTGGTTACAGGGAGGGATCAGCCCCAGCATTTT
TRBD2	TRBV7-2	TRBJ2-2	-	CASSLAPLAGGTRGTGELFF	TGTGCCAGCAGCTTAGCGCCATTAGCGGGGGGGACCCGAGGCACCGGGGAGCTGTTTTTT
-	TRBV6-5	TRBJ2-3	-	CASSIGGRQYF	TGTGCCAGCAGTATCGGGGGAAGGCAGTATTTT
-	TRBV21-1	TRBJ2-7	-	CASSKEESAVDSYEQYF	TGTGCCAGCAGCAAAGAGGAGTCGGCGGTTGATTCCTACGAGCAGTACTTC
-	TRBV19	TRBJ1-5	-	CASSTRQLRVSQPQHF	TGTGCCAGTAGTACCCGACAGCTAAGGGTTTCTCAGCCCCAGCATTTT
TRBD1	TRBV5-1	TRBJ2-7	-	CASSLQGLHEQYF	TGCGCCAGCAGCTTACAGGGGCTCCACGAGCAGTACTTC
-	TRBV7-3	TRBJ2-5	-	CASSLQGRETQYF	TGTGCCAGCAGCTTACAGGGTCGGGAGACCCAGTACTTC
TRBD1	TRBV5-1	TRBJ1-2	-	CASSLDRDYGYTF	TGCGCCAGCAGCCTAGACAGGGACTATGGCTACACCTTC
-	TRBV14	TRBJ1-3	-	CASSRTAYTSGNTIYF	TGTGCCAGCAGCCGGACAGCTTACACCTCTGGAAACACCATATATTTT
-	TRBV6-6	TRBJ2-2	-	CASSYQAPGELFF	TGTGCCAGCAGTTACCAAGCTCCTGGGGAGCTGTTTTTT
TRBD1	TRBV14	TRBJ1-3	-	CASSQGLEDRYF	TGTGCCAGCAGCCAAGGTTTGGAGGACAGGTATTTT
-	TRBV28	TRBJ1-1	-	CASIGVTEAFF	TGTGCCAGCATCGGGGTCACTGAAGCTTTCTTT
TRBD1	TRBV7-9	TRBJ1-5	-	CASSLGQGNQPQHF	TGTGCCAGCAGCTTAGGACAGGGGAATCAGCCCCAGCATTTT
-	TRBV21-1	TRBJ2-6	-	CASSIRTSGIYPGANVLTF	TGTGCCAGCAGCATCCGGACTAGCGGGATCTATCCTGGGGCCAACGTCCTGACTTTC
-	TRBV7-9	TRBJ2-7	-	CASSPFQQWGSEQYF	TGTGCCAGCAGCCCATTCCAGCAGTGGGGCTCCGAGCAGTACTTC
TRBD2	TRBV9	TRBJ2-1	-	CASSVAGLAGGGGDNEQFF	TGTGCCAGCAGCGTAGCTGGACTAGCGGGAGGGGGTGGGGATAATGAGCAGTTCTTC
-	TRBV7-2	TRBJ2-5	-	CASRDWEAGRETQYF	TGTGCCAGCAGGGATTGGGAGGCAGGTCGAGAGACCCAGTACTTC
-	TRBV5-4	TRBJ1-6	many	CASSLGRVQGRGSPLHF	TGTGCCAGCAGCTTGGGAAGGGTTCAGGGTAGGGGGTCACCCCTCCACTTT
TRBD2	TRBV7-8	TRBJ2-2	-	CASSWTSGVNTGELFF	TGTGCCAGCAGCTGGACTAGCGGTGTTAACACCGGGGAGCTGTTTTTT
-	TRBV9	TRBJ1-4	-	CASSVEARSEKLFF	TGTGCCAGCAGCGTAGAAGCACGTTCTGAAAAACTGTTTTTT
-	TRBV5-4	TRBJ2-7	-	CASSLVGGATIYEQYF	TGTGCCAGCAGCTTGGTTGGAGGGGCGACCATCTACGAGCAGTACTTC
-	TRBV6-5	TRBJ2-1	-	CASKKTVDPYNEQFF	TGTGCCAGCAAAAAGACAGTCGACCCTTACAATGAGCAGTTCTTC
-	TRBV9	TRBJ2-5	-	CASSVGGGGPETQYF	TGTGCCAGCAGCGTAGGAGGGGGGGGGCCGGAGACCCAGTACTTC
-	TRBV28	TRBJ1-1	-	CASSPAAAGSNTEAFF	TGTGCCAGCAGCCCCGCGGCAGCGGGGTCAAACACTGAAGCTTTCTTT
TRBD1	TRBV4-2	TRBJ1-4	-	CASSQGRGQLNEKLFF	TGTGCCAGCAGCCAGGGAAGGGGACAGCTTAATGAAAAACTGTTTTTT
TRBD1	TRBV2	TRBJ2-2	-	CASSKGANTGELFF	TGTGCCAGCTCAAAGGGGGCTAACACCGGGGAGCTGTTTTTT
-	TRBV6-2/TRBV6-3	TRBJ1-5	-	CASSYVSSGNQPQHF	TGTGCCAGCAGTTACGTGTCGTCAGGGAATCAGCCCCAGCATTTT